The next 31 T cell receptor beta chains were all read from a single sample in a study of shared clonotypes between healthy human individuals. Sequencing was performed with immunoSEQ multiplex PCR; in TCRdb, only in-frame clones are kept and a portion is missing. Among 2 million to 2.5 million clones listed, 90% to 95% were seen once. Sequencing was done on a sample of naive CD4+ T cells from PBMCs. The subset here: CD45RA+ positively selected. These receptor sequences come from a man younger than 35 in good health. Some clones in this sample may be carry-over from other donors' samples.

This chain links TRBV5-1 with TRBJ2-2; D ambiguous. Per the germline V gene, CDR1 is SGHRS and CDR2 is YFSETQ. The CDR3 length is 16 residues. Trimming shortened V by 7 bases and J by 6 bases, and 22 bases separated the two germline ends. The CDR3 coding sequence is TGCGCCAGCCGTATGCCCGAGGTAGGGTCCGCCGGGGAGCTGTTTTTT. It yields the protein CASRMPEVGSAGELFF.

The chain recombines TRBV6-6 with TRBJ2-7; 10 nucleotides line up with TRBD2. V trimming: 2 bases; J trimming: 3 bases; junction bases outside the gene matches: 4. CDR3 length: 15 residues. Germline V gene lookup returns CDR1 MNHNY and CDR2 SVGAGI (reference sequence). The CDR3 DNA follows: TGTGCCAGCAGTTACACCCCTAGCGGGAGCTACGAGCAGTACTTC. Translation gives CASSYTPSGSYEQYF.

The rearrangement uses TRBV20-1 and TRBJ2-1, with D perhaps TRBD1 (6 bases). Trimming cost V 8 bases and J 7 bases, with 9 bases left between them. The CDR3 contains 10 residues. Per the germline V gene, CDR1 is DFQATT and CDR2 is SNEGSKA (reference sequence). The CDR3 DNA sequence: TGCAGTACCAGGGGAAATGAGCAGTTCTTC. It yields the protein CSTRGNEQFF.

This sequence joins TRBV5-1 and TRBJ2-5; a possible D gene is TRBD1 (5 bases). Germline-derived CDR1 and CDR2 are SGHRS and YFSETQ. Trimming removed 5 bases at V and 5 bases at J, with 10 bases between. The CDR3 consists of 12 residues. CDR3 DNA sequence: TGCGCCAGCAGTATGGGGCGGGAGACCCAGTACTTC. This sequence encodes CASSMGRETQYF.

The CDR3 DNA sequence: TGTGCCAGCAGCCAAGGGCCGGGAGACGGATACAATGAGCAGTTCTTC. Protein product: CASSQGPGDGYNEQFF. This chain links TRBV4-2 with TRBJ2-1; perhaps TRBD2 as D (6 bases). The V and J ends lost 1 base and 4 bases respectively, with 14 bases between them. The length of the CDR3 is 16 residues. Germline V gene data show CDR1 as LGHNA and CDR2 as YNFKEQ.

The CDR3 DNA reads TGTGCCAGCAGTGAAAGGGATCCGTTCTTC. Its translation is CASSERDPFF. V is TRBV6-1 and J is TRBJ2-1, with unresolved D. Per the germline V gene, CDR1 is MNHNS and CDR2 is SASEGT. The CDR3 length is 10 residues. The V end was cut by 2 bases, the J end by 15 bases, with 8 bases between.

The chain carries TRBV29-1 and TRBJ2-3; D is ambiguous. This CDR3 spans 9 amino acids. The germline V gene has CDR1 SQVTM and CDR2 ANQGSEA. V shed 3 bases and J shed 14 bases, with 9 bases lying between them. This CDR3 reads CSVDLQTYF. The CDR3, as DNA: TGCAGCGTTGATCTTCAAACGTATTTT.

The rearrangement uses TRBV6-5 and TRBJ2-3; D ambiguous. V gave up 2 bases and J gave up 2 bases, with 5 bases separating them. The germline CDR1 and CDR2 sequences are MNHEY and SVGAGI. The CDR3 totals 13 residues. This chain's CDR3 is CASSYRHTDTQYF. The CDR3 nucleotides read TGTGCCAGCAGTTACCGTCACACAGATACGCAGTATTTT.

V and J are TRBV9 and TRBJ2-5; D might be TRBD2 (7 bases). Germline lookup yields CDR1 SGDLS and CDR2 YYNGEE. Trimming left V 6 bases short and J 2 bases short, with 17 bases between. CDR3 length: 15 amino acids. The CDR3, as DNA: TGTGCCAGCACCCCGGGGGGCCGAGGACAAGAGACCCAGTACTTC. Encoded protein: CASTPGGRGQETQYF.

In DNA form, the CDR3 reads TGTGCCAGCAGCCCCGCTGGCTTAAGGGCGAGCACTGAAGCTTTCTTT. Protein product: CASSPAGLRASTEAFF. V gene TRBV7-2 combines with J gene TRBJ1-1; D gene ambiguous. The germline V and J ends were trimmed by 5 bases and 4 bases, with 20 bases remaining between them. This CDR3 has 16 residues. Germline CDR1 and CDR2: SGHTA and FQGNSA.

The chain is built from TRBV6-5 and TRBJ1-5; 8 positions agree with TRBD1. V shed 6 bases and J 4 bases; nucleotides not matched to a gene: 5. Germline V gene data show CDR1 as MNHEY and CDR2 as SVGAGI. The CDR3 spans 14 residues. The CDR3 DNA reads TGTGCCAGCAGATCCCGGACAGGGAATCAGCCCCAGCATTTT. Encoded protein: CASRSRTGNQPQHF.

This CDR3 reads CASSLSAGLGEKLFF. CDR3 nucleotide sequence: TGTGCCAGCAGTTTATCGGCAGGTCTTGGTGAAAAACTGTTTTTT. The chain is built from TRBV28 and TRBJ1-4, with unresolved D. Trimming left V 1 base short and J 7 bases short, with 13 bases between. Germline CDR1 reads MDHEN; CDR2 reads SYDVKM. The length of the CDR3 is 15 residues.

The gene calls are TRBV28 and TRBJ2-1; 9 bases are a match to TRBD1. Per the germline V gene, CDR1 is MDHEN and CDR2 is SYDVKM. This CDR3 comprises 13 residues. The CDR3 loop is CALTGGSYNEQFF. As DNA, the CDR3 is TGTGCGTTGACAGGGGGGTCCTACAATGAGCAGTTCTTC. The whole variable domain, filled in from reference TRBV28 and TRBJ2-1, reads DVKVTQSSRYLVKRTGEKVFLECVQDMDHENMFWYRQDPGLGLRLIYFSYDVKMKEKGDIPEGYSVSREKKERFSLILESASTNQTSMYLCALTGGSYNEQFFGPGTRLTVL.

The chain is built from TRBV18 and TRBJ2-1; D is perhaps TRBD2 (5 bases). V was pared by 2 bases and J by 7 bases, with 15 bases between. The CDR3 is 15 amino acids. Germline CDR1 is KGHSH and CDR2 is LQKENI. The CDR3 region is CASSPDVTTYNEQFF. CDR3 bases: TGTGCCAGCTCACCAGACGTGACTACATATAATGAGCAGTTCTTC.

The rearrangement links TRBV7-9 to TRBJ2-7, with 7 bases identical to TRBD1. Trimming at V came to 4 bases and at J to 0 bases, leaving 0 bases not matched to a gene. Germline V gives CDR1 SEHNR, CDR2 FQNEAQ (reference sequence). CDR3 length: 13 amino acids. CDR3 in DNA: TGTGCCAGCAGCTGGGACAGCTCCTACGAGCAGTACTTC. Protein sequence: CASSWDSSYEQYF. Supplemented by reference TRBV7-9 and TRBJ2-7, the full variable domain reads DTGVSQNPRHKITKRGQNVTFRCDPISEHNRLYWYRQTLGQGPEFLTYFQNEAQLEKSRLLSDRFSAERPKGSFSTLEIQRTEQGDSAMYLCASSWDSSYEQYFGPGTRLTVT.

The V call is TRBV13, the J call TRBJ2-5; 15 positions match TRBD2. V lost 5 bases and J lost 3; bases outside the gene matches: 7. This CDR3 region has 17 residues. Germline values: CDR1 PRHDT, CDR2 FYEKMQ (reference sequence). In DNA, the CDR3 is TGTGCCAGCAGCCCCTCGGGACTAGCGGGAGGAAAAGAGACCCAGTACTTC. It specifies CASSPSGLAGGKETQYF.

The chain has TRBV2 and TRBJ2-7, with TRBD1 identical over 8 bases. Germline CDR1 is SNHLY and CDR2 is FYNNEI. The CDR3 consists of 14 residues. V dropped 6 bases and J dropped 5; count of bases not matched to a gene: 9. The CDR3 is CASRKDRVAHEQYF. CDR3 sequence (DNA): TGTGCCAGCAGAAAGGACAGGGTAGCCCACGAGCAGTACTTC.

The chain uses TRBV11-2 and TRBJ2-1; 7 bases line up with TRBD2. CDR3 size: 13 residues. CDR1 and CDR2 (germline): SGHAT, FQNNGV. V was clipped by 2 bases and J by 11 bases; unmatched bases: 6. CDR3 loop: CASSLRLAAKQFF. The CDR3 DNA reads TGTGCCAGCAGCTTAAGGCTAGCGGCCAAGCAGTTCTTC.

The rearrangement uses TRBV28 and TRBJ1-2; D not certain. Per the germline V gene, CDR1 is MDHEN and CDR2 is SYDVKM. The V end was cut by 6 bases, the J end by 5 bases, with 10 bases between. The CDR3 is 12 residues long. For the CDR3, the DNA is TGTGCCAGCAGGGTAGGAATGTATGGCTACACCTTC. Translating it yields CASRVGMYGYTF.

For the CDR3, the DNA is TGTGCCAGTAGCCTCCTCGGGACGGGGACCCCCTACGAGCAGTACTTC. Translation: CASSLLGTGTPYEQYF. V is TRBV19 and J is TRBJ2-7; the D gene could be TRBD1 or TRBD2 (5 bases each). The CDR3 has 16 residues. Germline V CDR1 and CDR2: LNHDA, SQIVND (reference sequence). V gave up 6 bases and J gave up 2 bases, with 20 bases separating them.

The genes are TRBV27 and TRBJ1-2, with a weak D call TRBD1 (5 bases). The CDR3 totals 16 residues. Germline CDR1 and CDR2: MNHEY and SMNVEV (reference sequence). The ends were cut back, 4 bases at V and 1 base at J, with 16 bases in the middle. CDR3 residues: CASSSHAGAGNYGYTF. CDR3 DNA sequence: TGTGCCAGCAGTTCCCACGCCGGGGCAGGTAACTATGGCTACACCTTC.

The gene calls are TRBV7-2 and TRBJ2-1; a possible D gene is TRBD1 (5 bases). From germline, CDR1 is SGHTA and CDR2 FQGNSA. V was pared by 5 bases and J by 7 bases, with 21 bases between. There are 16 residues in the CDR3. The CDR3 sequence is CASSPPPGAARNEQFF. The CDR3 nucleotides read TGTGCCAGCAGCCCCCCCCCTGGGGCGGCTCGGAATGAGCAGTTCTTC.

The chain employs TRBV6-1 and TRBJ2-5; maybe TRBD2 (6 bases). Trimming left V 7 bases short and J 2 bases short, with 17 bases between. The CDR3 consists of 15 residues. Germline CDR1 and CDR2: MNHNS and SASEGT. CDR3 region: CASNSAGRWQETQYF. In DNA, the CDR3 is TGTGCCAGCAATTCGGCGGGACGTTGGCAAGAGACCCAGTACTTC.

This chain connects TRBV6-1 to TRBJ2-1; D is possibly TRBD2 (6 bases). Trimming shortened V by 3 bases and J by 6 bases, and 18 bases separated the two germline ends. The CDR3 sequence is 16 residues long. The V gene's germline CDR1 is MNHNS and CDR2 SASEGT. CDR3 sequence: CASSDTLWRGLNEQFF. The CDR3 DNA sequence: TGTGCCAGCAGTGACACCTTGTGGCGGGGCCTCAATGAGCAGTTCTTC.

This rearrangement joins TRBV5-1 to TRBJ1-1, with 10 bases fitting TRBD1. Trimming at V came to 2 bases and at J to 5 bases, leaving 6 bases not matched to a gene. The CDR3 sequence is 15 residues long. Germline V gives CDR1 SGHRS, CDR2 YFSETQ. CDR3 nucleotides: TGCGCCAGCAGCTTTACCGGGACAGGGGAAACTGAAGCTTTCTTT. Translated: CASSFTGTGETEAFF.

The chain links TRBV27 to TRBJ2-1; D perhaps matches TRBD2 (6 bases). Germline CDR1 MNHEY, CDR2 SMNVEV (reference sequence). The length of the CDR3 is 17 residues. The V gene lost 0 bases and the J gene lost 7 bases, with 19 bases spanning the gap. The CDR3 bases are TGTGCCAGCAGTTTATCCTTTCGTTCCCTAGCGCAGAATGAGCAGTTCTTC. Its protein is CASSLSFRSLAQNEQFF.

The chain combines TRBV6-1 with TRBJ2-7; D may be TRBD1 (5 bases). Trimming shortened V by 4 bases and J by 0 bases, and 16 bases separated the two germline ends. Germline CDR1 is MNHNS and CDR2 is SASEGT. The CDR3 length is 16 residues. The DNA of the CDR3 is TGTGCCAGCAGTGGCAAAGTGACAGTTACCTCCTACGAGCAGTACTTC. It codes for CASSGKVTVTSYEQYF.

This clone was counted a single time. The chain is built from TRBV2 and TRBJ2-7; 14 nucleotides agree with TRBD2. V was clipped by 6 bases and J by 5 bases; unmatched bases: 12. The CDR3 consists of 17 residues. The V gene's germline CDR1 is SNHLY and CDR2 FYNNEI. The CDR3 coding sequence is TGTGCCAGCAGGTATGGGGGACTAGCGGGAGTAGAGGACGAGCAGTACTTC. Encoded protein: CASRYGGLAGVEDEQYF. Drawing the rest from reference TRBV2 and TRBJ2-7, the complete variable domain is EPEVTQTPSHQVTQMGQEVILRCVPISNHLYFYWYRQILGQKVEFLVSFYNNEISEKSEIFDDQFSVERPDGSNFTLKIRSTKLEDSAMYFCASRYGGLAGVEDEQYFGPGTRLTVT.

The CDR3 bases are TGTGCCAGCAGTTGGGCCGGGGAAGCCCAAGAGACCCAGTACTTC. Translated: CASSWAGEAQETQYF. V is TRBV6-6 and J is TRBJ2-5; possibly TRBD2 for D (5 bases). CDR3 length equals 15 residues. V lost 4 bases, J lost 1 base, and 13 bases lay in between. Germline V gives CDR1 MNHNY, CDR2 SVGAGI (reference sequence).

Only one count was recorded for this clone. The chain uses TRBV18 and TRBJ1-1, with D perhaps TRBD1 (6 bases). The germline V and J ends were trimmed by 2 bases and 1 base, with 14 bases remaining between them. From germline, CDR1 is KGHSH and CDR2 LQKENI. CDR3 length equals 16 residues. The CDR3 sequence: CASSPTSVGQNTEAFF. CDR3 sequence (DNA): TGTGCCAGCTCACCAACTTCAGTGGGACAGAACACTGAAGCTTTCTTT.

CDR3 in DNA: TGTGCCAGCAGCTTACGCAGGTGGTACCAAGAGACCCAGTACTTC. Its protein is CASSLRRWYQETQYF. V is TRBV7-2 and J is TRBJ2-5; no clear D. The CDR3 is made up of 15 amino acids. V was cut by 2 bases and J by 0 bases, with 10 bases left in between. CDR1 is SGHTA and CDR2 is FQGNSA in the germline V gene.